The 11 T cell receptor beta chains below were found in one sample sequenced in a study of early T cells in non-severe SARS-CoV-2 infection. One entry per CDR3 protein results from TCRdb running MiXCR on the 5' RACE reads. This table holds about 110,000 distinct CDR3 sequences, roughly 12% found once. Input material: whole blood. The receptors derive from an adult who was a healthcare worker with PCR-confirmed SARS-CoV-2 infection or an uninfected control (not recorded which).

The sample holds a few counts of this clonotype. This chain uses TRBV27 with TRBJ1-4; TRBD1 agrees at 9 bases. This CDR3 has 15 residues. V was clipped by 2 bases and J by 8 bases; unmatched bases: 6. Germline values: CDR1 MNHEY, CDR2 SMNVEV (reference sequence). The CDR3: CASSLGTGPKEKLFF. The CDR3 DNA follows: TGTGCCAGCAGTTTAGGGACAGGGCCCAAAGAAAAACTGTTTTTT.

The chain couples TRBV18 to TRBJ2-1; D is unresolved. Germline loops: CDR1 KGHSH, CDR2 LQKENI. The CDR3 totals 16 residues. The V end was cut by 3 bases, the J end by 4 bases, with 16 bases between. The CDR3 nucleotides read TGTGCCAGCTCACCGTTTATGGTGGTGGCTTACAATGAGCAGTTCTTC. Translating it yields CASSPFMVVAYNEQFF.

CDR3 in amino acids: CASSSGDTRRPPLHF. DNA for the CDR3: TGTGCCAGCAGCTCAGGCGACACCCGTCGGCCCCCCCTCCACTTT. This chain uses TRBV14 with TRBJ1-6; D ambiguous. CDR3 length: 15 residues. Germline lookup yields CDR1 SGHDN and CDR2 FVKESK. V was trimmed by 5 bases and J by 13 bases, leaving 21 bases between them.

The chain joins TRBV12-3 or TRBV12-4 to TRBJ2-7, with unresolved D. The CDR3 is 11 amino acids. Trimming pared 6 bases from V and 8 bases from J, leaving 11 bases between. This chain's CDR3 is CASSRDRKQYF. As DNA, the CDR3 is TGTGCCAGCAGCCGCGATCGTAAGCAGTACTTC.

This clonotype has a single count. V gene TRBV5-5 combines with J gene TRBJ2-7; D may be TRBD1 (5 bases). V lost 0 bases to trimming and J lost 2 bases, with 12 bases between them. Germline V CDR1 and CDR2: SGHKS, YYEKEE (reference sequence). The CDR3 has 15 amino acids. CDR3 DNA sequence: TGTGCCAGCAGCTTGGAGGGGTATCACCCCTACGAGCAGTACTTC. Protein sequence: CASSLEGYHPYEQYF.

This clonotype was seen more than once but under ten times. The rearrangement uses TRBV5-1 and TRBJ2-1; the D gene is possibly TRBD1 (6 bases). From germline, CDR1 is SGHRS and CDR2 YFSETQ. Trimming left V 4 bases short and J 7 bases short, with 21 bases between. CDR3 length: 16 amino acids. CDR3 DNA sequence: TGCGCCAGCAGCAACGGACAGAAACCCCCGTGGAATGAGCAGTTCTTC. Protein sequence: CASSNGQKPPWNEQFF.

This clonotype was found a few times. This rearrangement joins TRBV20-1 to TRBJ1-1; a weak D match, TRBD1 (5 bases). Per the germline V gene, CDR1 is DFQATT and CDR2 is SNEGSKA (reference sequence). Trimming removed 6 bases from V and 5 bases from J, with 13 bases in between. This CDR3 region has 12 residues. CDR3 bases: TGCAGTGCCCGGCTGGGGGGAACTGAAGCTTTCTTT. Protein: CSARLGGTEAFF.

The chain recombines TRBV19 with TRBJ2-3; 7 bases match TRBD2. CDR1 and CDR2 from the germline V gene are LNHDA and SQIVND (reference sequence). The J segment lost 2 bases and the V segment lost 1 base, leaving 9 bases of the junction unmatched. This CDR3 has 17 amino acids. CDR3: CASSIAGMGRATDTQYF. The CDR3 nucleotides are TGTGCCAGTAGTATAGCGGGCATGGGGAGGGCCACAGATACGCAGTATTTT.

This clonotype appeared a few times. The chain links TRBV5-1 to TRBJ2-7; a weak D match, TRBD2 (6 bases). The CDR3 runs to 12 residues. V was trimmed by 0 bases and J by 6 bases, leaving 7 bases between them. Per the germline V gene, CDR1 is SGHRS and CDR2 is YFSETQ. In DNA, the CDR3 is TGCGCCAGCAGCTTGGAAGCGGGCGAGCAGTACTTC. Encoded protein: CASSLEAGEQYF.

The gene calls are TRBV3-1 and TRBJ2-3, with D hard to call. Trimming shortened V by 0 bases and J by 0 bases, and 10 bases separated the two germline ends. The CDR3 length is 16 residues. The V gene's germline CDR1 is LGHDT and CDR2 YNNKEL (reference sequence). CDR3 DNA: TGTGCCAGCAGCCAAGATCCCCCACTTAGCACAGATACGCAGTATTTT. Protein: CASSQDPPLSTDTQYF.

To note about this clonotype: The junction and the germline gene differ at one end; a read error may be behind it. V usage is TRBV7-7 and J usage is TRBJ2-1; D not certain. Germline CDR1 SSHAT, CDR2 FNYEAQ (reference sequence). The CDR3 runs 15 residues. CDR3 region: CASSLDWAKGGEQFF. The DNA for the CDR3 is TGTGCTAGCAGCTTAGATTGGGCTAAAGGTGGTGAGCAGTTCTTC.